The source of this TCR beta chain is a study of T cell changes during pregnancy in multiple sclerosis. Germline lookup yields CDR1 SGHTA and CDR2 FQGNSA. The CDR3 totals 14 residues. The V end was cut by 2 bases, the J end by 1 base, with 9 bases between. Repertoires were generated with immunoSEQ multiplex PCR, while TCRdb's copy carries only in-frame clones and drops some. The data show roughly 110,000 clones, with 85% to 95% seen just once and 1.5% to 2% held by the top ten. This sequence joins TRBV7-2 and TRBJ2-7; D gene unclear. Sequenced here: peripheral blood, sampled after pregnancy. This TCR came from a female donor with multiple sclerosis, enrolled in a pregnancy study. Here the CDR3 reads CASSLWQVSYEQYF. CDR3 nucleotide sequence: TGTGCCAGCAGCTTATGGCAGGTTTCCTACGAGCAGTACTTC. Based on the CDR3 plus reference TRBV7-2 and TRBJ2-7, the full variable domain is GAGVSQSPSNKVTEKGKDVELRCDPISGHTALYWYRQSLGQGLEFLIYFQGNSAPDKSGLPSDRFSAERTGGSVSTLTIQRTQQEDSAVYLCASSLWQVSYEQYFGPGTRLTVT.